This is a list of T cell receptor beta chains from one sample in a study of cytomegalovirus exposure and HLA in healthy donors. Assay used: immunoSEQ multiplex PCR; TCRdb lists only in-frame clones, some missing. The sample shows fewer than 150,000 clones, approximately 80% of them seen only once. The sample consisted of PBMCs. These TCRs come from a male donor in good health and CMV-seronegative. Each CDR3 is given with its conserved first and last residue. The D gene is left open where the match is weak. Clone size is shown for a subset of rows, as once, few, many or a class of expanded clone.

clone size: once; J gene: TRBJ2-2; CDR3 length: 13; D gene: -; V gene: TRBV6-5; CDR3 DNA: TGTGCCAGCAGTTACGCTAGCCCCGGGGAGCTGTTTTTT; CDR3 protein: CASSYASPGELFF
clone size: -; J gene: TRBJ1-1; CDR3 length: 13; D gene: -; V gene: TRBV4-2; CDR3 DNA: TGTGCCAGCAGTTCTAACAGGGACACTGAAGCTTTCTTT; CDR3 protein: CASSSNRDTEAFF
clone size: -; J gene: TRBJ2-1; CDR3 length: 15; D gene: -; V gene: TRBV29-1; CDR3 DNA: TGCAGCGTTCGAGAGTCAGCGAGCTCCTACAATGAGCAGTTCTTC; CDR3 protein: CSVRESASSYNEQFF
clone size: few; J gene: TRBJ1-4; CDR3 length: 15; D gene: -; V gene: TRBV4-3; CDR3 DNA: TGCGCCAGCAGCCAAGATCGAGCAACTAATGAAAAACTGTTTTTT; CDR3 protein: CASSQDRATNEKLFF
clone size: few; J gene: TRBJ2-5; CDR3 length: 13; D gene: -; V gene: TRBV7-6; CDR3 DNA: TGTGCCAGCAGCACCCGCGGGGCAGAGACCCAGTACTTC; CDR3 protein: CASSTRGAETQYF
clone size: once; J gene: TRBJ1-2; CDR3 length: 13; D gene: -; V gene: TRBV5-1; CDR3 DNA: TGCGCCAGCAATGATTCAGGGCTCTATGGCTACACCTTC; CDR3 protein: CASNDSGLYGYTF
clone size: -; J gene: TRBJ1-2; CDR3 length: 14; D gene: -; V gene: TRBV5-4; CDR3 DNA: TGTGCCAGCAGCTTAGGGACACTTGTCTATGGCTACACCTTC; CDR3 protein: CASSLGTLVYGYTF
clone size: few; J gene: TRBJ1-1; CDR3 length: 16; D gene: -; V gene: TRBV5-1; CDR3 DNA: TGCGCCAGCAGCTTGTTCCCCGGACAGTCGAACACTGAAGCTTTCTTT; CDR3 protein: CASSLFPGQSNTEAFF
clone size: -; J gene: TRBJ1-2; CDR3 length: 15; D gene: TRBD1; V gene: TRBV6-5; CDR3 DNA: TGTGCCAGCAGTACGACCAGGGGGGCCAGCTATGGCTACACCTTC; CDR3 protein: CASSTTRGASYGYTF
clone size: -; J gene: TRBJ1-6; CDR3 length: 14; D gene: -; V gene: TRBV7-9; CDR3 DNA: TGTGCCAGCAGCTTGGCAACAGGGTTGTCACCCCTCCACTTT; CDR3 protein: CASSLATGLSPLHF
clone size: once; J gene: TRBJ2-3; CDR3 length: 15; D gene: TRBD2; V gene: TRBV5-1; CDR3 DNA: TGCGCCAGCAGCTTGGGAGGTAGCGGGGGAGATACGCAGTATTTT; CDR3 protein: CASSLGGSGGDTQYF
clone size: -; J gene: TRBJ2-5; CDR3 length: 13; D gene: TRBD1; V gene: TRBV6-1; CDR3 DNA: TGTGCCTCCCGACAGGGACCCCAAGAGACCCAGTACTTC; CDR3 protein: CASRQGPQETQYF
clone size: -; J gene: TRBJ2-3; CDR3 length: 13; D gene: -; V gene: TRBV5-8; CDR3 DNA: TGTGCCACCGACAGGTGGGGCTCAGATACGCAGTATTTT; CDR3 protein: CATDRWGSDTQYF
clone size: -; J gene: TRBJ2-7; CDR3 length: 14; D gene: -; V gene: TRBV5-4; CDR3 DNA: TGTGCCAGCAGCTTGGCCGGGACACGCTACGAGCAGTACTTC; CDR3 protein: CASSLAGTRYEQYF
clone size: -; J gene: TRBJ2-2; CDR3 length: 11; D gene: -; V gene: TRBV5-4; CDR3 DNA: TGTGCCAGCAGCTTCGAGGGGGAGCTGTTTTTT; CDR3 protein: CASSFEGELFF
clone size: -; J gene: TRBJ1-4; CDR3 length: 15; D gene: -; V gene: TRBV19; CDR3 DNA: TGTGCCACCTCGACGGAGATTGCAACTAATGAAAAACTGTTTTTT; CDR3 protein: CATSTEIATNEKLFF
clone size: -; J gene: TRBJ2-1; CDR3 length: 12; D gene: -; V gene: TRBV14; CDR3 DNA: TGTGCCAGCAGCCAAGATTCCGAGGAGCAGTTCTTC; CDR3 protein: CASSQDSEEQFF
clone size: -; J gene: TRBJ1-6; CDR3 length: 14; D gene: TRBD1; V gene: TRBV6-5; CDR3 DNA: TGTGCCAGCAGGTATAACAGGGGTAATTCACCCCTCCACTTT; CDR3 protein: CASRYNRGNSPLHF
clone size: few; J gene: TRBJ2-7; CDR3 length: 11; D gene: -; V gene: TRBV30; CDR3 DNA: TGTGCCTGGACTAAATCCTACGAGCAGTACTTC; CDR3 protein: CAWTKSYEQYF
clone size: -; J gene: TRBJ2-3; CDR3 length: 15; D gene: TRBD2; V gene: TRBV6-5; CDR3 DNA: TGTGCCAGCAGTTCTAGCGGGGGGGCAGAAGATACGCAGTATTTT; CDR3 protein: CASSSSGGAEDTQYF
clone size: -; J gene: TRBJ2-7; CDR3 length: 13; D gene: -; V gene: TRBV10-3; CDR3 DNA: TGTGCCATCAGTGAAGGCAGGGTTACCGAGCAGTACTTC; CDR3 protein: CAISEGRVTEQYF
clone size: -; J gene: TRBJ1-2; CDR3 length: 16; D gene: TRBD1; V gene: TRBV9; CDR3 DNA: TGTGCCAGCAGCGTAGCGCTTGGACAGGGGTACTATGGCTACACCTTC; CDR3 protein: CASSVALGQGYYGYTF
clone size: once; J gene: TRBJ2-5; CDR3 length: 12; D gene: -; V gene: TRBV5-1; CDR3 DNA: TGCGCCAGCAGCCCCGCGAGGGAGACCCAGTACTTC; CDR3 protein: CASSPARETQYF
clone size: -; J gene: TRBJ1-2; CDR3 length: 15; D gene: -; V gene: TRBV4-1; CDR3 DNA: TGCGCCAGCAGCCAAGAGTCAGGGCGTGTTTATGGCTACACCTTC; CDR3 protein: CASSQESGRVYGYTF
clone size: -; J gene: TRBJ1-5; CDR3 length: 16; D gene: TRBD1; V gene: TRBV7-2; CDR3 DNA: TGTGCCAGCAGCTCCAGGACAGGGAGACAATCTGAGCCCCAGCATTTT; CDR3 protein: CASSSRTGRQSEPQHF
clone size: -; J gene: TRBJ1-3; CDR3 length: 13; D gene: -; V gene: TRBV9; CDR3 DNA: TGTGCCAGCAGCGTTAACTCTGGAAACACCATATATTTT; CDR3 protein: CASSVNSGNTIYF
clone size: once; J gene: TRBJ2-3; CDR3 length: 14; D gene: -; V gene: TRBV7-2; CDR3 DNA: TGTGCCAGCAGCAGAGGGCTCGGAACAGATACGCAGTATTTT; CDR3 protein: CASSRGLGTDTQYF
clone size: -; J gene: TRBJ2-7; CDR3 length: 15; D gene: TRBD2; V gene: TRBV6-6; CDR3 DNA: TGTGCCAGCAGCCCGCAGCGGGGGAACTCCTACGAGCAGTACTTC; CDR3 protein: CASSPQRGNSYEQYF
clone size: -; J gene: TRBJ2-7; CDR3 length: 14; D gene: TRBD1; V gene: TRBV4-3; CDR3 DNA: TGCGCCAGCAGCATTCGACAGGGCCCCTACGAGCAGTACTTC; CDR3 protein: CASSIRQGPYEQYF
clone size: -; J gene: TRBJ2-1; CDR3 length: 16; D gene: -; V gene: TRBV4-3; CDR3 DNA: TGCGCCAGCAGCCAAGAGGTGCAGAACTGGGCCAATGAGCAGTTCTTC; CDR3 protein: CASSQEVQNWANEQFF
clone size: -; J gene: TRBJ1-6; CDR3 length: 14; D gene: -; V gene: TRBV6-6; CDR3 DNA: TGTGCCAGCAGTCCAGGACAGCTTAATTCACCCCTCCACTTT; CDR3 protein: CASSPGQLNSPLHF
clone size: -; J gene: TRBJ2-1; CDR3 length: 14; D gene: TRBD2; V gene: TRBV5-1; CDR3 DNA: TGCGCCAGCAGTTCCGGGGGGGGCTACAATGAGCAGTTCTTC; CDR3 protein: CASSSGGGYNEQFF
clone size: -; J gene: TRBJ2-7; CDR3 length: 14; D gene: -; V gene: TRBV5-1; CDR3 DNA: TGCGCCAGCAGCTTCCGCTGGGACACCTACGAGCAGTACTTC; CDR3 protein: CASSFRWDTYEQYF
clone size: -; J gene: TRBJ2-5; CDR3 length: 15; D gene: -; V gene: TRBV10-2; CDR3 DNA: TGCGCCAGCAGGGCAACCGGGGCCGGGGGAGAGACCCAGTACTTC; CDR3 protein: CASRATGAGGETQYF
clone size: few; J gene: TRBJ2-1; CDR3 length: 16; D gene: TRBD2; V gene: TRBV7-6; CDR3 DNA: TGTGCCAGCAGCTTAACTAGCGGGGGTGAGGGGAATGAGCAGTTCTTC; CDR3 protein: CASSLTSGGEGNEQFF
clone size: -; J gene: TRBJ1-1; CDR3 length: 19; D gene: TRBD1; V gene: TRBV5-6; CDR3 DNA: TGTGCCAGCAGCCCCTACACCGGGACAGAACAAAAAGGAAACACTGAAGCTTTCTTT; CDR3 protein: CASSPYTGTEQKGNTEAFF
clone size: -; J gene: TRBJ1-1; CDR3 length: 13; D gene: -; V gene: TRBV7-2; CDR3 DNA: TGTGCCAGCAGCTTAGTCGGGAACACTGAAGCTTTCTTT; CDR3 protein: CASSLVGNTEAFF
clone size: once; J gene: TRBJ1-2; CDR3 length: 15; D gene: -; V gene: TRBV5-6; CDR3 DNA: TGTGCCAGCAGCTTGGATACTCGGTCCCTTTTCGGCTACACCTTC; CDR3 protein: CASSLDTRSLFGYTF
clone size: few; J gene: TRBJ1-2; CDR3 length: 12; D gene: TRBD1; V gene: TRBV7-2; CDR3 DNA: TGTGCCAGCAGCGACAGGGATTATGGCTACACCTTC; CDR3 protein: CASSDRDYGYTF